This is a list of T cell receptor beta chains from one sample in a study of CD8 T cells in Susac syndrome. One entry per CDR3 protein results from TCRdb running MiXCR on the immunoSEQ multiplex PCR reads. The data contain 150,000 to 200,000 distinct CDR3 sequences, around 95% of them singletons. The sequenced material came from CD4+ T cells from PBMCs. The origin of the receptors is a human donor in good health. CDR3s include the opening cysteine and the closing phenylalanine or tryptophan. D genes are given only for firm matches.

V gene,D gene,J gene,CDR3 protein,CDR3 DNA
TRBV20-1,.,TRBJ2-1,CSARLGGFLYNEQFF,TGCAGTGCTAGATTGGGGGGTTTCTTGTACAATGAGCAGTTCTTC
TRBV20-1,.,TRBJ2-7,CSPSGVQVYEQYF,TGCAGTCCCTCGGGCGTACAGGTCTACGAGCAGTACTTC
TRBV30,TRBD1,TRBJ2-3,CAWDRGTDTQYF,TGTGCCTGGGACAGGGGAACAGATACGCAGTATTTT
TRBV6-2/TRBV6-3,.,TRBJ2-1,CASSYSVAAYNEQFF,TGTGCCAGCAGTTACTCGGTAGCGGCCTACAATGAGCAGTTCTTC
TRBV3-1,.,TRBJ1-2,CASSQSSGALGYTF,TGTGCCAGCAGCCAATCCTCAGGGGCGCTCGGCTACACCTTC
TRBV20-1,.,TRBJ1-5,CSALSGAGQPQHF,TGCAGTGCCCTCAGCGGGGCAGGTCAGCCCCAGCATTTT
TRBV20-1,TRBD2,TRBJ2-5,CSAAGTNLGAQYF,TGCAGTGCTGCCGGGACTAACCTTGGAGCCCAGTACTTC
TRBV14,.,TRBJ2-7,CASSPRLGPGDEQYF,TGTGCCAGCAGCCCCCGATTAGGGCCAGGGGACGAGCAGTACTTC
TRBV20-1,.,TRBJ2-5,CSARPGRDRETQYF,TGCAGTGCTAGGCCAGGTCGGGATCGCGAGACCCAGTACTTC
TRBV20-1,.,TRBJ2-4,CSASRLAKNIQYF,TGCAGTGCTAGTCGCTTAGCCAAAAACATTCAGTACTTC
TRBV15,TRBD1,TRBJ2-7,CATRGQSTYEQYF,TGTGCCACCAGGGGACAGTCCACCTACGAGCAGTACTTC
TRBV25-1,.,TRBJ2-7,CASSDPRGPYEQYF,TGTGCCAGCAGTGATCCGAGGGGTCCCTACGAGCAGTACTTC
TRBV4-1,.,TRBJ2-7,CASSQGPARDSEQYF,TGCGCCAGCAGCCAAGGGCCCGCTCGGGATTCCGAGCAGTACTTC
TRBV30,.,TRBJ2-1,CAWTAVNSYNEQFF,TGTGCCTGGACGGCGGTTAACTCCTACAATGAGCAGTTCTTC
TRBV19,.,TRBJ1-2,CASMSAARGYTF,TGTGCCAGTATGTCCGCAGCCCGCGGCTACACCTTC